These T cell receptor beta chains were read from a single sample in a study of vaccination effects on CD4 cells after COVID-19. No antigen is known for these receptors. Sequencing was performed with immunoSEQ multiplex PCR; in TCRdb, only in-frame clones are kept and a portion is missing. This table holds about 15,000 clones, around 75% found once. The sample consisted of CD4+ T cells from PBMCs cultured with HCoV-NL63 spike peptides, taken after COVID-19 vaccination. The receptors were sampled from a human donor who had a prior SARS-CoV-2 infection. Both conserved end residues are part of each CDR3. A D gene is named only where the DNA matches it firmly. A clone size is listed for some rows: how often the clone was seen (once, few, many), or a class if it is expanded.

V gene	D gene	J gene	clone size	CDR3 DNA	CDR3 protein
TRBV14	-	TRBJ2-3	-	TGTGCCAGCAGCCACTTCTCGGGGCGAGACCTATACAACACAGATACGCAGTATTTT	CASSHFSGRDLYNTDTQYF
TRBV3-1/TRBV3-2	TRBD1	TRBJ1-4	-	TGTGCCAGCAGCTCACGAAGATCGACAGGGAGTTATGAAAAACTGTTTTTT	CASSSRRSTGSYEKLFF
TRBV7-2	-	TRBJ2-5	-	TGTGCCAGCAGCTTAGGGCGGGGAGGAGAACAAGAGACCCAGTACTTC	CASSLGRGGEQETQYF
TRBV5-1	-	TRBJ2-5	-	TGCGCCAGCAGCTTGGGGTTGTTTATCGAGACCCAGTACTTC	CASSLGLFIETQYF
TRBV7-9	-	TRBJ2-5	few	TGTGCCAGCACCCCTACGGCAGCAGAGACCCAGTACTTC	CASTPTAAETQYF
TRBV7-2	-	TRBJ2-3	-	TGTGCCAGCAGCTTAGGGACAGGCACAGATACGCAGTATTTT	CASSLGTGTDTQYF
TRBV18	-	TRBJ1-3	-	TGTGCCAGCTCCCGCGAGATCACCGGATCTCCTGGAAACACCATATATTTT	CASSREITGSPGNTIYF
TRBV7-3	-	TRBJ1-3	-	TGTGCCAGCAGCTCGGAGGGCGCTGGAAACACCATATATTTT	CASSSEGAGNTIYF
TRBV20-1	-	TRBJ1-1	once	TGCAGTGCTAGTCCCCATCTGAACACTGAAGCTTTCTTT	CSASPHLNTEAFF
TRBV6-6	-	TRBJ1-6	-	TGTGCCAGCAGTCAAACTGGGTACGGCCTCCACTTT	CASSQTGYGLHF
TRBV5-4	TRBD2	TRBJ2-2	few	TGTGCCAGCAGCCTAGCGGGAGTTATCGGGGAGCTGTTTTTT	CASSLAGVIGELFF
TRBV30	-	TRBJ2-7	-	TGTGCCTGGAGTGTAGGCATGGGCTACGAGCAGTACTTC	CAWSVGMGYEQYF
TRBV5-1	-	TRBJ2-5	-	TGCGCCAGCAGCCATAGCAAAGAGACCCAGTACTTC	CASSHSKETQYF
TRBV6-5	TRBD1	TRBJ2-7	few	TGTGCCAGCAGACCCGGGACAGGGTCGTACGAGCAGTACTTC	CASRPGTGSYEQYF
TRBV5-4	TRBD2	TRBJ2-3	-	TGTGCCAGCAGCTCCTATTCCGGGACTAGCGGGAGAAAGTATTTT	CASSSYSGTSGRKYF
TRBV15	-	TRBJ1-2	-	TGTGCCACCAGCAGAGATCGAGAAACAGCGGGGACCTATGGCTACACCTTC	CATSRDRETAGTYGYTF
TRBV6-1	-	TRBJ2-7	-	TGTGCCAGCAGTGAAACTCCCCGATCCCCCTTTATTGCGTCAGGGAAAGCCTACGAGCAGTACTTC	CASSETPRSPFIASGKAYEQYF
TRBV20-1	TRBD2	TRBJ2-1	few	TGCAGTGCTAGTCGAGGCGGACTAGCGAACAATGAGCAGTTCTTC	CSASRGGLANNEQFF
TRBV5-6	TRBD2	TRBJ2-1	few	TGTGCCAGCAGCTCGAGCCTAGCGGGAGTGCAGAATGAGCAGTTCTTC	CASSSSLAGVQNEQFF
TRBV15	-	TRBJ1-1	-	TGTGCCACCAGCAGAGTAGGGACGGAAGCTTTCTTT	CATSRVGTEAFF
TRBV7-9	-	TRBJ2-7	-	TGTGCCAGCAGCTCTACCGGGCCCTCCCAGCAGTACTTC	CASSSTGPSQQYF
TRBV5-1	TRBD2	TRBJ2-7	-	TGCGCCAGCAGCTTATCTGTCGGGACTAGCGGGGGGTACGAGCAGTACTTC	CASSLSVGTSGGYEQYF
TRBV7-9	TRBD1	TRBJ2-4	-	TGTGCCAGCAGCTTAGGATTTGGCAGGGGGACCCAAAACATTCAGTACTTC	CASSLGFGRGTQNIQYF
TRBV6-5	-	TRBJ2-5	-	TGTGCCAGCAGCTCTAGCGACCCGGAGACCCAGTACTTC	CASSSSDPETQYF
TRBV7-3	-	TRBJ1-1	-	TGTGCCAGCAGCTCGGACACAGACACTGAAGCTTTCTTT	CASSSDTDTEAFF
TRBV4-2	-	TRBJ2-1	-	TGTGCCAGCAGCCAAGTTCTAGCAGACTCCAATGAGCAGTTCTTC	CASSQVLADSNEQFF
TRBV18	TRBD1	TRBJ2-5	-	TGTGCCAGCTCACCACCTACAGGGGGCAAGGAGACCCAGTACTTC	CASSPPTGGKETQYF
TRBV4-2	-	TRBJ2-7	-	TGTGCCAGCAGCCAAGTGGGTAGCTACGAGCAGTACTTC	CASSQVGSYEQYF
TRBV18	-	TRBJ1-2	-	TGTGCCAGCCATAACGACCCGGTGGGTGGCTACACCTTC	CASHNDPVGGYTF
TRBV10-3	-	TRBJ2-1	-	TGTGCCACGTCGTGGGTCGGGGGCGGCGCCTACAATGAGCAGTTCTTC	CATSWVGGGAYNEQFF
TRBV5-1	TRBD2	TRBJ2-5	-	TGCGCCAGCAGGACTAGCGGGAGCTACCAAGAGACCCAGTACTTC	CASRTSGSYQETQYF
TRBV7-9	TRBD1	TRBJ1-4	-	TGTGCCAGCAGCTCACAGGGGGCGGAAGAAAAACTGTTTTTT	CASSSQGAEEKLFF
TRBV19	-	TRBJ1-6	-	TGTGCCAGTAGTTTCAGCTCCTATAATTCACCCCTCCACTTT	CASSFSSYNSPLHF
TRBV6-5	-	TRBJ1-2	-	TGTGCCAGCAGTTCCAACGGACGGAATGGTTATGGCTACACCTTC	CASSSNGRNGYGYTF
TRBV5-1	-	TRBJ2-5	once	TGCGCCAGCAGCTTGGATTACAGAGGAGAGACCCAGTACTTC	CASSLDYRGETQYF
TRBV4-2	-	TRBJ1-2	-	TGTGCCAGCAGCCAAGACACAAGACAGTATGGCTACACCTTC	CASSQDTRQYGYTF
TRBV20-1	-	TRBJ2-7	-	TGCAGTGTCCCAGGGTTTAACGAGCAGTACTTC	CSVPGFNEQYF
TRBV9	-	TRBJ1-6	-	TGTGCCAGCGGGGCGCGGCTCGGTGATGGTTCACCCCTCCACTTT	CASGARLGDGSPLHF
TRBV5-5	-	TRBJ2-7	-	TGTGCCAGCAGCTTCGATCTTTACGAGCAGTACTTC	CASSFDLYEQYF
TRBV18	TRBD1	TRBJ2-7	-	TGTGCCAGCTCACCCGGGACAGGGGCCTACGAGCAGTACTTC	CASSPGTGAYEQYF
TRBV11-2	TRBD2	TRBJ2-1	medium-sized	TGTGCCAGCAGCTTTCAAGCGGGGGGGCCAACCGGGCAGTTCTTC	CASSFQAGGPTGQFF
TRBV21-1	-	TRBJ2-2	once	TGTGCCAGCAGCATAGCGGTCCACGGGGTCGAGAACACCGGGGAGCTGTTTTTT	CASSIAVHGVENTGELFF
TRBV10-3	-	TRBJ2-3	-	TGTGCCATCAGTGAAAGTGGGGCAGATACGCAGTATTTT	CAISESGADTQYF
TRBV2	-	TRBJ2-5	-	TGTGCCAGCAGTAATAGAAAGCCGTACCAAGAGACCCAGTACTTC	CASSNRKPYQETQYF
TRBV5-4	-	TRBJ1-4	-	TGTGCCAGCAGTAGCCAGGACAGTAATGAAAAACTGTTTTTT	CASSSQDSNEKLFF
TRBV6-6	-	TRBJ2-7	-	TGTGCCAGCTGTCTTAACAGGGGAGCGGGGGATCCCAACGAGCAGTACTTC	CASCLNRGAGDPNEQYF
TRBV20-1	-	TRBJ2-2	-	TGCAGTGCTAGTCATCCGTATTCAGACACCGGGGAGCTGTTTTTT	CSASHPYSDTGELFF
TRBV5-1	TRBD1	TRBJ1-6	-	TGCGCCAGCAGCTTGGCGGGACAGGGGGCTTCACCCCTCCACTTT	CASSLAGQGASPLHF
TRBV11-2	TRBD1	TRBJ2-2	-	TGTGCCAGCAGCCAAAGACAGGGGGACGCCGGGGAGCTGTTTTTT	CASSQRQGDAGELFF
TRBV21-1	-	TRBJ2-7	-	TGTGCCAGCAGCCCCCGGGGGGTCCTAGCGGGGGCCCCTTTCAGCTACGAGCAGTACTTC	CASSPRGVLAGAPFSYEQYF
TRBV10-3	TRBD2	TRBJ2-1	-	TGTGCCATCAGTGAGACTCGACTAGCGGGTAATGAGCAGTTCTTC	CAISETRLAGNEQFF
TRBV27	TRBD2	TRBJ2-7	-	TGTGCCAGCAGTTTAGAGACTAGCGGGAGTCACGAGCAGTACTTC	CASSLETSGSHEQYF
TRBV28	-	TRBJ2-7	-	TGTGCCAGCAGTTACTACTCCTACGAGCAGTACTTC	CASSYYSYEQYF